These 5 T cell receptor beta chains came from one sample sequenced in a study of T cell repertoires in cytomegalovirus infection. MiXCR was run by TCRdb on the reads, yielding one entry per CDR3 protein. The sample contains about 770,000 distinct CDR3 sequences, about 29% of which appear only once. Their antigens are not known. The sequencing here drew on cultured CD8+ T cells from PBMCs, taken from culture after CMV antigen stimulation. These receptors were obtained from a human donor in good health (CMV status not recorded). Some clones in this sample may be carry-over from other donors' samples.

This clonotype was observed a single time. The chain employs TRBV7-3 and TRBJ2-2; the D gene could be TRBD1 or TRBD2 (5 bases each). Germline lookup yields CDR1 SGHTA and CDR2 FQGTGA. Trimming removed 8 bases from V and 0 bases from J, with 13 bases in between. This CDR3 comprises 15 residues. This CDR3 is CASPRDLANTGELFF. CDR3 sequence (DNA): TGTGCCAGCCCCCGGGACCTCGCGAACACCGGGGAGCTGTTTTTT.

This clonotype was found a few times. J is TRBJ2-1 and V is TRBV5-1; weak D call: TRBD1 (7 bases). V dropped 5 bases and J dropped 5 bases, with 17 bases sitting between them. The CDR3 sequence is 15 residues long. Germline loops: CDR1 SGHRS, CDR2 YFSETQ. The DNA of the CDR3 is TGCGCCAGCAGTTACCAGGGGGAGGTAAACAATGAGCAGTTCTTC. Protein sequence: CASSYQGEVNNEQFF.

This chain connects TRBV7-9 to TRBJ1-1; possibly TRBD1 for D (6 bases). CDR3 length: 13 amino acids. Germline V gene data show CDR1 as SEHNR and CDR2 as FQNEAQ (reference sequence). The V end was cut by 8 bases, the J end by 2 bases, with 12 bases between. This CDR3 reads CASRGGHNTEAFF. CDR3 nucleotide sequence: TGTGCCAGCCGAGGGGGGCACAACACTGAAGCTTTCTTT.

This chain links TRBV19 with TRBJ2-3, with 15 bases identical to TRBD2. The V segment lost 6 bases and the J segment 8 bases; nucleotides outside the gene matches: 6. Germline-derived CDR1 and CDR2 are LNHDA and SQIVND (reference sequence). The length of the CDR3 is 15 residues. CDR3 loop: CASSRTSGGAGTQYF. In DNA form, the CDR3 reads TGTGCCAGTAGCCGGACTAGCGGGGGGGCCGGTACGCAGTATTTT.

The chain combines TRBV20-1 with TRBJ2-7, with D perhaps TRBD1 or TRBD2 (5 bases each). The CDR3 runs to 13 residues. Between the trimmed V and J ends, which lost 3 bases and 0 bases, there was a span of 9 bases. Germline assignment: CDR1 DFQATT and CDR2 SNEGSKA (reference sequence). This CDR3 is CSARGDHSYEQYV. In DNA, the CDR3 is TGCAGTGCTAGGGGGGACCACTCCTACGAGCAGTACGTC.